One sample yielded the 5 T cell receptor beta chains listed below, sequenced in a study of blood T cell repertoires in COVID-19. Data came from immunoSEQ multiplex PCR; TCRdb stores just in-frame clones and leaves some out. The table records about 150,000 clones, roughly 84% of them present only once. Source material: peripheral blood. Receptor source: a human donor in a cohort sampled during active COVID-19.

The V and J genes are TRBV6-5 and TRBJ1-2, with D tentatively TRBD1 (5 bases). Per germline, CDR1 MNHEY and CDR2 SVGAGI. The CDR3 contains 13 residues. The V end lost 6 bases, the J end lost 7 bases, and 15 bases lay between the germline ends. CDR3 protein: CASSSGRGVGYTF. The DNA for the CDR3 is TGTGCCAGCAGCTCGGGGAGGGGTGTTGGCTACACCTTC.

The J gene is TRBJ2-1, the V gene TRBV5-1, with 10 bases identical to TRBD2. V lost 3 bases, J lost 7 bases, and 7 bases stayed unmatched. CDR3 length: 15 amino acids. In germline, CDR1 is SGHRS, CDR2 YFSETQ. The CDR3: CASSSLAGGDNEQFF. The CDR3 DNA reads TGCGCCAGCAGCTCCTTAGCGGGGGGCGATAATGAGCAGTTCTTC.

The V call is TRBV7-2, the J call TRBJ1-1, with 7 bases lining up with TRBD1. The germline V gene encodes CDR1 SGHTA and CDR2 FQGNSA. The CDR3 covers 15 residues. V gave up 3 bases and J gave up 4 bases; unmatched junction bases: 8. CDR3 residues: CASSFATGAGTEAFF. The CDR3 DNA reads as TGTGCCAGCAGCTTCGCCACAGGGGCCGGCACTGAAGCTTTCTTT.

The V call is TRBV7-2, the J call TRBJ1-3; weak D call: TRBD1 (6 bases). Germline assignment: CDR1 SGHTA and CDR2 FQGNSA. The CDR3 has 15 amino acids. Deletions cut 5 bases from V and 1 base from J, with 12 bases between. As DNA, the CDR3 is TGTGCCAGCAGCCCATTCAGGGGTTCTGGAAACACCATATATTTT. Encoded protein: CASSPFRGSGNTIYF.

The CDR3 DNA follows: TGTGCCAGCAGCTCCCTCCCCCAGGGAAGCGGGACTGAAGCTTTCTTT. Its protein is CASSSLPQGSGTEAFF. V and J are TRBV7-8 and TRBJ1-1; tentative D call: TRBD1 (5 bases). The V gene's germline CDR1 is SGHVS and CDR2 FQNEAQ. The CDR3 is 16 amino acids. Trimming left V 4 bases short and J 5 bases short, with 20 bases between.